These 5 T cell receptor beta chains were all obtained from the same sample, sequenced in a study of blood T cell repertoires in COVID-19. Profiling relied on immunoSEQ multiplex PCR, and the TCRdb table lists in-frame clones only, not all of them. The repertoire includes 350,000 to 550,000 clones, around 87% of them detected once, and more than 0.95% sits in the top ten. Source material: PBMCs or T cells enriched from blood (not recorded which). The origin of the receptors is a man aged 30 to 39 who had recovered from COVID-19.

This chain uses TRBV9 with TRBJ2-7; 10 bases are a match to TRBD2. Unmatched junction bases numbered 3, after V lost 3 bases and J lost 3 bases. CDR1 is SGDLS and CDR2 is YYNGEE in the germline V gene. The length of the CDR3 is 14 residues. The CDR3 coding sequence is TGTGCCAGCAGCGGCCAGCGGGAGGGCTACGAGCAGTACTTC. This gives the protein CASSGQREGYEQYF.

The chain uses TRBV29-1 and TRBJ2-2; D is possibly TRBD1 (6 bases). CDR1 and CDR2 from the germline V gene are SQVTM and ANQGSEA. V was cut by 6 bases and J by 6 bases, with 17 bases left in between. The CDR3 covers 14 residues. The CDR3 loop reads CSVGETGLAGELFF. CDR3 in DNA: TGCAGCGTCGGAGAAACAGGGTTGGCCGGGGAGCTGTTTTTT.

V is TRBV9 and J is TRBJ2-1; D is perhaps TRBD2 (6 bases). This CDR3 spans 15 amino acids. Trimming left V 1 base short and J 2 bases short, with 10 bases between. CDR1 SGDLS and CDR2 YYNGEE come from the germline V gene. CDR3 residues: CASSVTSLTYNEQFF. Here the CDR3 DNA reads TGTGCCAGCAGCGTAACTAGCTTAACCTACAATGAGCAGTTCTTC.

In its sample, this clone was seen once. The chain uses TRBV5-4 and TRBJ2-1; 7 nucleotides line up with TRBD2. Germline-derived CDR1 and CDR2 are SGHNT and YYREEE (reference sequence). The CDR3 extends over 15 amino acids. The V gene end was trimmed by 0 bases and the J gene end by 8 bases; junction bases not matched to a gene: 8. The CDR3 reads CASSLEGLDLYEQFF. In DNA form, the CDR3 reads TGTGCCAGCAGCTTGGAAGGACTAGATTTGTATGAGCAGTTCTTC.

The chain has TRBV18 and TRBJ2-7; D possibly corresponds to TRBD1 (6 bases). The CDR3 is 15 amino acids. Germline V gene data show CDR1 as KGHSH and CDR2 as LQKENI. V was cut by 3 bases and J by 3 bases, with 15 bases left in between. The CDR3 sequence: CASSPPAQGYYEQYF. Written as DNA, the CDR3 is TGTGCCAGCTCACCCCCGGCACAGGGATACTACGAGCAGTACTTC.